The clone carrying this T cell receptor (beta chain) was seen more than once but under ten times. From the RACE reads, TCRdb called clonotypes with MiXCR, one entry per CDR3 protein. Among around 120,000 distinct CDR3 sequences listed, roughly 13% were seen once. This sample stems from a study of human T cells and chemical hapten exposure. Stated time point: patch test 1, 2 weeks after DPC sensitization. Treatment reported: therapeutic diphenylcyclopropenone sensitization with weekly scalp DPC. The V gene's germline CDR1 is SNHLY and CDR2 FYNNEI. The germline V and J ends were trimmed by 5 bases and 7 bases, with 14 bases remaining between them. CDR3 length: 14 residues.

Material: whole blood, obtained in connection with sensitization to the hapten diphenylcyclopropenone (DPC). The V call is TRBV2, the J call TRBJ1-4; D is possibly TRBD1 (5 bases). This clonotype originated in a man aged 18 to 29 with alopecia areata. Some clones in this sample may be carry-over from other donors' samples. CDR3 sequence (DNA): TGTGCCAGCAGTTGGGGGAGTTTTGCTGAAAAACTGTTTTTT. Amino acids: CASSWGSFAEKLFF.